One and the same sample provided the 26 T cell receptor beta chains below, sequenced in a study of shared clonotypes between healthy human individuals. Profiled with immunoSEQ multiplex PCR; TCRdb holds only in-frame clones, not every one. The sample includes 560,000 or so clones, approximately 96% seen only once; the top ten take 0.095% to 0.13%. It was CD45RO-negative cells, positively selected for CCR7, that made up naive CD8 cells, with terminally differentiated effector memory CD45RA+ cells excluded. The sample comprised naive CD8+ T cells sorted from blood. These receptors were obtained from a woman aged 25 to 45 in good health.

The chain combines TRBV9 with TRBJ1-3, with D unresolved. The V gene lost 7 bases and the J gene lost 4 bases, with 12 bases spanning the gap. Germline loops: CDR1 SGDLS, CDR2 YYNGEE. The CDR3 contains 13 residues. CDR3 loop: CASGPDPGNTIYF. The CDR3 DNA reads TGTGCCAGCGGGCCAGATCCGGGAAACACCATATATTTT.

This rearrangement joins TRBV15 to TRBJ1-4; D ambiguous. With 1 base removed from V and 7 bases from J, the gap between germline ends came to 13 bases. The CDR3 loop spans 15 amino acids. Germline V CDR1 and CDR2: LNHNV, YYDKDF (reference sequence). CDR3 bases: TGTGCCACCAGCAGAGGTACCTCCGGCGGTGAAAAACTGTTTTTT. Residues: CATSRGTSGGEKLFF.

A word on this clone: At one end, the junction sequence differs from germline, possibly due to a read error. The chain joins TRBV28 to TRBJ2-1; D not resolved. From germline, CDR1 is MDHEN and CDR2 SYDVKM. This CDR3 is 11 amino acids long. The CDR3 here is CASSFRSEPFF. The CDR3 region has the DNA TGTGCCAGCAGTTTCCGGTCGGAGCCGTTCTTC.

The chain uses TRBV6-5 and TRBJ2-7, with TRBD2 matching over 8 bases. The CDR3 spans 16 residues. Germline loops: CDR1 MNHEY, CDR2 SVGAGI. V trimming: 0 bases; J trimming: 2 bases; junction bases outside the gene matches: 6. CDR3 sequence (DNA): TGTGCCAGCAGTTACTCGAGTGGGCGGGGGGCCTACGAGCAGTACTTC. It codes for CASSYSSGRGAYEQYF.

The chain joins TRBV27 to TRBJ2-1, with a weak D call TRBD1 (6 bases). This CDR3 has 16 residues. V shed 3 bases and J shed 0 bases, with 12 bases lying between them. From germline, CDR1 is MNHEY and CDR2 SMNVEV (reference sequence). DNA of the CDR3: TGTGCCAGCAGTTTGACAGGTTCCCACTCCTACAATGAGCAGTTCTTC. Amino acids: CASSLTGSHSYNEQFF.

V usage is TRBV11-2 and J usage is TRBJ2-1; D is unclear. This CDR3 contains 14 residues. Germline V gene lookup returns CDR1 SGHAT and CDR2 FQNNGV. V lost 4 bases, J lost 7 bases, and 14 bases lay in between. CDR3 region: CASSYWSELNEQFF. In nucleotides, the CDR3 is TGTGCCAGCAGCTATTGGTCCGAGTTGAATGAGCAGTTCTTC. Full variable domain (outside the CDR3, taken from reference TRBV11-2 and TRBJ2-1): EAGVAQSPRYKIIEKRQSVAFWCNPISGHATLYWYQQILGQGPKLLIQFQNNGVVDDSQLPKDRFSAERLKGVDSTLKIQPAKLEDSAVYLCASSYWSELNEQFFGPGTRLTVL.

The chain links TRBV28 to TRBJ1-3, with TRBD1 as a possible D gene (5 bases). Germline lookup yields CDR1 MDHEN and CDR2 SYDVKM. CDR3 length: 16 amino acids. The germline V and J ends were trimmed by 4 bases and 4 bases, with 17 bases remaining between them. The CDR3 DNA sequence: TGTGCCAGCAGTTGGAATCCCAGGGTGGGCGGAAACACCATATATTTT. This sequence encodes CASSWNPRVGGNTIYF.

The V and J genes are TRBV4-2 and TRBJ2-7; 8 nucleotides agree with TRBD2. The J segment lost 4 bases and the V segment lost 0 bases, leaving 5 bases of the junction unmatched. Germline-derived CDR1 and CDR2 are LGHNA and YNFKEQ. The length of the CDR3 is 15 residues. CDR3 nucleotide sequence: TGTGCCAGCAGCCAAGAGGCTAGCGGGTTTTACGAGCAGTACTTC. Translation gives CASSQEASGFYEQYF.

The CDR3 DNA reads as TGTGCCAGCAGTTATGCAGGCAATACCTACGAGCAGTACTTC. Translation gives CASSYAGNTYEQYF. The chain combines TRBV6-5 with TRBJ2-7; D is unresolved. V shed 3 bases and J shed 2 bases, with 11 bases lying between them. There are 14 residues in the CDR3. The germline CDR1 and CDR2 sequences are MNHEY and SVGAGI.

V is TRBV5-4 and J is TRBJ2-5; 7 nucleotides line up with TRBD1. The end of the DNA aligns better with TRBJ2-7, so the J call may be wrong. CDR3 length: 17 amino acids. Germline-derived CDR1 and CDR2 are SGHNT and YYREEE (reference sequence). DNA for the CDR3: TGTGCCAGCAGCTTGGGTTCCAGTCCGGGACAGCGGTACGAGCAGTACTTC. Translating it yields CASSLGSSPGQRYEQYF.

The chain has TRBV13 and TRBJ2-7, with TRBD2 matching 12 bases. This CDR3 region has 18 residues. Trimming took 0 bases from V and 2 from J; bases not matched to a gene: 8. Germline assignment: CDR1 PRHDT and CDR2 FYEKMQ (reference sequence). As DNA, the CDR3 is TGTGCCAGCAGCTTAGGTCTAGCGGGAGGGACGCGAACCTACGAGCAGTACTTC. Amino acid sequence: CASSLGLAGGTRTYEQYF.

CDR3 nucleotide sequence: TGTGCCAGCAGCGGAACCGGACTCGCTTTCTTT. It translates to CASSGTGLAFF. V gene TRBV9 combines with J gene TRBJ1-1; the D is unclear. Trimming took off 3 bases at V and 11 bases at J, with 11 bases between the two ends. The CDR3 has 11 amino acids. Germline V gene lookup returns CDR1 SGDLS and CDR2 YYNGEE.

This sequence joins TRBV10-3 and TRBJ1-1, with a weak D call TRBD1 (5 bases). V lost 0 bases and J 4 bases, leaving 12 bases between the germline ends. From germline, CDR1 is ENHRY and CDR2 SYGVKD. The CDR3 loop spans 15 amino acids. The CDR3 region is CAISESTGVGTEAFF. In nucleotides, the CDR3 is TGTGCCATCAGTGAGTCGACGGGGGTGGGCACTGAAGCTTTCTTT.

This clone was seen once. This chain uses TRBV28 with TRBJ1-5; unclear D gene. Per germline, CDR1 MDHEN and CDR2 SYDVKM. This CDR3 has 15 residues. V was trimmed by 8 bases and J by 0 bases, leaving 14 bases between them. CDR3 protein: CASVSPGYSNQPQHF. CDR3 coding DNA: TGTGCCAGCGTTTCACCGGGGTATAGCAATCAGCCCCAGCATTTT. Combining the CDR3 with reference TRBV28 and TRBJ1-5 gives the whole variable domain DVKVTQSSRYLVKRTGEKVFLECVQDMDHENMFWYRQDPGLGLRLIYFSYDVKMKEKGDIPEGYSVSREKKERFSLILESASTNQTSMYLCASVSPGYSNQPQHFGDGTRLSIL.

V usage is TRBV15 and J usage is TRBJ1-5; 8 nucleotides agree with TRBD1. CDR1 LNHNV and CDR2 YYDKDF come from the germline V gene (reference sequence). V shed 4 bases, J shed 4 bases, and the junction held 6 bases outside the gene matches. The CDR3 length is 15 residues. The CDR3 is CATSTWQGANQPQHF. The CDR3, as DNA: TGTGCCACCAGCACCTGGCAGGGGGCGAATCAGCCCCAGCATTTT.

The V call is TRBV6-5, the J call TRBJ2-7; tentatively, D is TRBD1 or TRBD2 (5 bases each). Germline loops: CDR1 MNHEY, CDR2 SVGAGI. Trimming removed 6 bases from V and 0 bases from J, with 9 bases in between. The CDR3 contains 13 residues. Written as DNA, the CDR3 is TGTGCCAGCAGGGAAGGGACCTCCTACGAGCAGTACTTC. Translating it yields CASREGTSYEQYF.

A single count supports this clone. The rearrangement joins TRBV4-1 to TRBJ2-7, with TRBD2 identical over 10 bases. The V and J ends lost 2 bases and 2 bases, in that order; junction bases with no gene match: 0. Germline loops: CDR1 MGHRA, CDR2 YSYEKL. CDR3 length equals 14 residues. The CDR3 region has the DNA TGCGCCAGCAGCCAAACTAGCGGGGCCTACGAGCAGTACTTC. Translating gives CASSQTSGAYEQYF.

The CDR3 coding sequence is TGTGCCAGCAGCACCTATTGGGGGGGCCACTACGAGCAGTACTTC. Translating gives CASSTYWGGHYEQYF. The chain recombines TRBV27 with TRBJ2-7; perhaps TRBD2 as D (7 bases). CDR3 length: 15 amino acids. Germline loops: CDR1 MNHEY, CDR2 SMNVEV (reference sequence). V shed 6 bases and J shed 3 bases, with 18 bases lying between them.

The CDR3 protein is CASSQEGSFPYEQYF. CDR3 in DNA: TGCGCCAGCAGCCAAGAAGGGTCTTTTCCCTACGAGCAGTACTTC. The chain carries TRBV4-1 and TRBJ2-7; D gene ambiguous. The CDR3 runs to 15 residues. The germline gives CDR1 MGHRA, CDR2 YSYEKL. Trimming removed 0 bases at V and 2 bases at J, with 11 bases between.

V gene TRBV7-9 combines with J gene TRBJ2-5; TRBD1 might be the D (5 bases). The end of the DNA fits TRBJ2-7 better, so the J call may be wrong. The CDR3 contains 14 residues. Germline CDR1 reads SEHNR; CDR2 reads FQNEAQ (reference sequence). CDR3 residues: CASSNPDISYEQYF. CDR3 coding DNA: TGTGCCAGCAGCAACCCGGACATCTCCTACGAGCAGTACTTC.

This clone was observed once. The V and J genes are TRBV4-1 and TRBJ2-5, with D perhaps being TRBD1 or TRBD2 (6 bases each). Per germline, CDR1 MGHRA and CDR2 YSYEKL. V lost 1 base to trimming and J lost 11 bases, with 14 bases between them. The CDR3 has 13 residues. The CDR3 loop reads CASSQVGGPKQYF. CDR3 sequence (DNA): TGCGCCAGCAGCCAAGTAGGGGGGCCCAAGCAGTACTTC.

Comment on this clone: The sample holds other DNA sequences that translate to the same CDR3. This rearrangement joins TRBV27 to TRBJ2-2; D not certain. V was trimmed by 3 bases and J by 4 bases, leaving 3 bases between them. There are 12 residues in the CDR3. Looked up from germline, CDR1 is MNHEY and CDR2 is SMNVEV (reference sequence). As DNA, the CDR3 is TGTGCCAGCAGTTTCGGCACCGGGGAGCTGTTTTTT. Translating gives CASSFGTGELFF.

The chain joins TRBV15 to TRBJ2-1; 7 nucleotides match TRBD1. The CDR3 has 12 residues. In germline, CDR1 is LNHNV, CDR2 YYDKDF (reference sequence). The V gene end was trimmed by 8 bases and the J gene end by 7 bases; junction bases not matched to a gene: 5. DNA of the CDR3: TGTGCCACCGAACAGGGGAATAATGAGCAGTTCTTC. Translating gives CATEQGNNEQFF.

The genes are TRBV10-1 and TRBJ1-1, with D possibly being TRBD1 (5 bases). Deletions cut 8 bases from V and 1 base from J, with 11 bases between. CDR1 and CDR2 (germline): WNHNN, SYGVQD (reference sequence). The CDR3 has 13 residues. The CDR3 coding sequence is TGCGCCAGCCGACCCCAGGGGAACACTGAAGCTTTCTTT. Its translation: CASRPQGNTEAFF.

This chain uses TRBV21-1 with TRBJ2-7; the table assigns TRBD1, which was not confirmed against the DNA. TRBV21-1 is annotated as a pseudogene. The CDR3 runs to 15 residues. CDR3 nucleotides: TGTGCCAGCAGCCGCGGACAGATAATCTCCTACGAGCAGTACTTC. It is translated as CASSRGQIISYEQYF.

Concerning this clone: In the same sample, other DNA sequences code for this CDR3. This rearrangement joins TRBV27 to TRBJ2-7, with 9 bases fitting TRBD1. This CDR3 has 13 amino acids. The junction had 5 bases not matched to a gene; V was cut back by 6 bases and J by 5 bases. Germline CDR1 is MNHEY and CDR2 is SMNVEV (reference sequence). CDR3 protein: CASRGGTGHEQYF. DNA for the CDR3: TGTGCCAGCAGGGGAGGGACAGGGCACGAGCAGTACTTC.